These T cell receptor beta chains were read from a single sample in a study of T cells after yellow fever vaccination. One entry per CDR3 protein, called by TCRdb with MiXCR from the 5' RACE reads. This sample yields more than 350,000 distinct CDR3 sequences, of which roughly 12% are seen a single time; roughly 18% belongs to the top ten. Sample: PBMCs, taken on the day of the first yellow fever vaccination. All receptors derive from a man between 18 and 35 years old who received the YFV17D yellow fever vaccine. The CDR3 runs from the conserved cysteine through the conserved F or W. The D gene is left open where the match is weak. The listing skips clone size in some rows; elsewhere it reads once, few, many or a size class.

clone size	V gene	J gene	D gene	CDR3 length	CDR3 protein	CDR3 DNA
NA	TRBV28	TRBJ1-1	NA	15	CASTSPGRSETEAFF	TGTGCCAGCACCTCTCCGGGCAGATCCGAAACTGAAGCTTTCTTT
NA	TRBV9	TRBJ2-2	NA	15	CASSVVGTNTGELFF	TGTGCCAGCAGCGTAGTCGGAACGAACACCGGGGAGCTGTTTTTT
NA	TRBV12-3/TRBV12-4	TRBJ2-5	TRBD2	16	CASSLRLAGFKETQYF	TGTGCCAGCAGCTTACGACTAGCGGGGTTTAAAGAGACCCAGTACTTC
NA	TRBV12-3/TRBV12-4	TRBJ2-2	TRBD2	15	CASSFLAGITGELFF	TGTGCCAGCAGTTTCCTAGCGGGGATCACCGGGGAGCTGTTTTTT
few	TRBV2	TRBJ1-2	NA	16	CASRVDWGPSNYGYTF	TGTGCCAGCAGGGTAGACTGGGGACCATCTAACTATGGCTACACCTTC
few	TRBV13	TRBJ2-5	TRBD2	14	CASSSRTSRETQYF	TGTGCCAGCAGCTCGAGGACTAGCCGCGAGACCCAGTACTTC
NA	TRBV7-6	TRBJ2-3	TRBD2	15	CASGITSGVTDTQYF	TGTGCCAGCGGTATTACTAGCGGGGTTACAGATACGCAGTATTTT
few	TRBV5-1	TRBJ1-5	TRBD1	14	CASSQTGLDQPQHF	TGCGCCAGCAGCCAGACAGGGTTGGATCAGCCCCAGCATTTT
few	TRBV20-1	TRBJ1-1	TRBD1	13	CSALTGDDTEAFF	TGCAGTGCTCTTACAGGGGACGACACTGAAGCTTTCTTT
NA	TRBV4-3	TRBJ1-4	NA	15	CASSQGTAPNEKLFF	TGCGCCAGCAGCCAAGGGACAGCCCCTAATGAAAAACTGTTTTTT
NA	TRBV5-4	TRBJ2-1	TRBD1	15	CASSAGTGSYNEQFF	TGTGCCAGCAGCGCAGGGACAGGGTCCTACAATGAGCAGTTCTTC
few	TRBV10-3	TRBJ1-5	NA	16	CAINTTRGVRKQPQHF	TGTGCCATCAACACCACACGAGGGGTTCGTAAGCAGCCCCAGCATTTT
NA	TRBV19	TRBJ2-3	NA	13	CASSIDRTDTQYF	TGTGCCAGTAGTATAGATAGGACAGATACGCAGTATTTT
once	TRBV10-3	TRBJ1-1	NA	12	CALSLVYTEAFF	TGTGCCCTCAGTTTAGTCTACACTGAAGCTTTCTTT
NA	TRBV20-1	TRBJ2-5	NA	18	CSAREEKAIFSGQETQYF	TGCAGTGCTAGAGAGGAGAAGGCCATCTTTTCAGGACAAGAGACCCAGTACTTC
NA	TRBV28	TRBJ2-1	NA	16	CASSSEDGAGWNEQFF	TGTGCCAGCAGTTCCGAGGACGGAGCCGGTTGGAATGAGCAGTTCTTC
few	TRBV7-8	TRBJ2-2	TRBD1	14	CASSPRQGPGELFF	TGTGCCAGCAGCCCTAGACAGGGCCCCGGGGAGCTGTTTTTT
few	TRBV25-1	TRBJ2-1	TRBD2	16	CASSEPGSGGVNEQFF	TGTGCCAGCAGTGAACCGGGTAGCGGGGGGGTAAATGAGCAGTTCTTC
NA	TRBV3-1	TRBJ1-1	NA	15	CASSQDYRMNTEAFF	TGTGCCAGCAGCCAAGATTACAGGATGAACACTGAAGCTTTCTTT
few	TRBV4-1	TRBJ2-5	NA	13	CASSQPREETQYF	TGCGCCAGCAGCCAGCCCAGGGAAGAGACCCAGTACTTC
few	TRBV9	TRBJ2-2	TRBD1	12	CASSQGVGELFF	TGTGCCAGCAGCCAGGGGGTCGGGGAGCTGTTTTTT
few	TRBV12-3/TRBV12-4	TRBJ2-7	TRBD2	15	CASSLVAGANYEQYF	TGTGCCAGCAGTTTAGTAGCGGGGGCCAATTACGAGCAGTACTTC
NA	TRBV6-1	TRBJ2-5	NA	13	CASSDLIQETQYF	TGTGCCAGCAGTGACCTAATCCAAGAGACCCAGTACTTC
few	TRBV11-1	TRBJ2-6	TRBD2	19	CASSLVAGTSGAGANVLTF	TGTGCCAGCAGCTTAGTCGCTGGGACTAGCGGGGCTGGGGCCAACGTCCTGACTTTC
NA	TRBV5-4	TRBJ1-4	TRBD1	14	CASSIQGIGEKLFF	TGTGCCAGCAGCATACAGGGGATAGGAGAAAAACTGTTTTTT
NA	TRBV20-1	TRBJ1-1	NA	14	CSATSGHPNTEAFF	TGCAGTGCTACGTCGGGACACCCGAACACTGAAGCTTTCTTT
NA	TRBV7-2	TRBJ1-2	TRBD1	15	CASSSGTGGLYGYTF	TGTGCCAGCAGCTCGGGGACAGGGGGCCTCTATGGCTACACCTTC
NA	TRBV5-1	TRBJ2-1	NA	16	CASSLGPQYSGTEQFF	TGCGCCAGCAGCTTGGGTCCACAATATTCGGGCACTGAGCAGTTCTTC
NA	TRBV6-2/TRBV6-3	TRBJ2-5	TRBD2	21	CASSYPSQIGTSGGYQETQYF	TGTGCCAGCAGTTACCCAAGCCAGATAGGGACTAGCGGGGGGTACCAAGAGACCCAGTACTTC
few	TRBV10-3	TRBJ2-1	TRBD2	16	CAAKDSGGQRGSEQFF	TGTGCCGCCAAAGATAGCGGGGGACAACGGGGGAGTGAGCAGTTCTTC
many	TRBV12-3/TRBV12-4	TRBJ2-3	NA	15	CASSSFLKGTDTQYF	TGTGCCAGCAGCTCGTTTCTAAAGGGAACAGATACGCAGTATTTT
few	TRBV6-6	TRBJ2-2	NA	13	CASSGRDTGELFF	TGTGCCAGCAGTGGACGGGACACCGGGGAGCTGTTTTTT
many	TRBV5-4	TRBJ2-4	NA	15	CASSLDPADWSVQYF	TGTGCCAGCAGCTTGGATCCGGCGGATTGGTCGGTTCAGTACTTC
NA	TRBV7-3	TRBJ2-5	NA	13	CASSLTVEETQYF	TGTGCCAGCAGCTTGACAGTAGAAGAGACCCAGTACTTC
few	TRBV7-9	TRBJ2-1	NA	12	CASIFQGNEQFF	TGTGCCAGCATCTTCCAGGGCAATGAGCAGTTCTTC
many	TRBV27	TRBJ2-2	TRBD1	14	CASRQGARTGELFF	TGTGCCAGCAGACAGGGGGCGAGAACCGGGGAGCTGTTTTTT
NA	TRBV7-9	TRBJ1-1	TRBD1	13	CASSGQGLTEAFF	TGTGCCAGCAGCGGACAGGGGCTCACTGAAGCTTTCTTT
NA	TRBV12-3/TRBV12-4	TRBJ1-1	NA	16	CASSFERGGVNTEAFF	TGTGCCAGCAGTTTCGAGCGCGGGGGAGTGAACACTGAAGCTTTCTTT
NA	TRBV7-2	TRBJ1-2	NA	13	CASSSFTRDGYTF	TGTGCCAGCAGCTCATTCACCAGGGACGGCTACACCTTC
few	TRBV28	TRBJ1-6	NA	16	CASSFYGSSYNSPLHF	TGTGCCAGCAGTTTCTACGGGAGCTCCTATAATTCACCCCTCCACTTT
few	TRBV4-1	TRBJ2-1	NA	13	CASSQVLPHEQFF	TGCGCCAGCAGCCAAGTTCTGCCCCATGAGCAGTTCTTC
NA	TRBV7-9	TRBJ2-3	NA	16	CASSLGVRKRTDTQYF	TGTGCCAGCAGCTTAGGAGTAAGGAAACGCACAGATACGCAGTATTTT
NA	TRBV3-1	TRBJ1-2	NA	14	CASSQNQGYGGYTF	TGTGCCAGCAGCCAAAACCAGGGGTATGGCGGCTACACCTTC
many	TRBV20-1	TRBJ2-7	NA	11	CSAQGSYEQYF	TGCAGTGCGCAGGGGTCCTACGAGCAGTACTTC
many	TRBV12-3/TRBV12-4	TRBJ1-5	NA	15	CASTTYGGGNQPQHF	TGTGCCAGCACCACTTACGGGGGGGGAAATCAGCCCCAGCATTTT
many	TRBV6-5	TRBJ2-5	TRBD2	15	CASSYGASGTGTQYF	TGTGCCAGCAGTTACGGGGCTAGCGGGACGGGGACCCAGTACTTC
few	TRBV6-5	TRBJ2-5	NA	14	CASSYSYGRETQYF	TGTGCCAGCAGTTACTCGTATGGGAGAGAGACCCAGTACTTC
many	TRBV20-1	TRBJ1-5	TRBD1	14	CSATSYRGGQPQHF	TGCAGTGCTACCAGTTACAGGGGAGGACAGCCCCAGCATTTT
few	TRBV5-6	TRBJ2-4	NA	16	CASSSRRKGAKNIQYF	TGTGCCAGCAGCTCCCGGAGAAAGGGAGCCAAAAACATTCAGTACTTC
NA	TRBV29-1	TRBJ2-2	TRBD2	14	CSVELGLVTGELFF	TGCAGCGTTGAACTAGGACTAGTCACCGGGGAGCTGTTTTTT